This TCR beta chain originates from a study of beta chain features in type 1 diabetes. This clone was observed a handful of times. Its antigen remains unknown. Study findings and constraints: A closer apparent resemblance between naive, central memory and Treg TCRB repertoires was seen in patients than in healthy donors. Significant though moderate, a shortening of TCRB CDR3s appeared in all four CD4+ subsets of Type 1 diabetes patients.

Expressed TCRB transcripts were sequenced after all isolated RNA was converted to cDNA. TCRdb's copy holds only in-frame clones and misses some; the assay was immunoSEQ multiplex PCR. The table records 350,000 to 450,000 clones, over 13% of them present only once. A single heparinised draw of approximately 0.12 L on average was taken per donor. Central memory, naive, regulatory and stem cell-like memory CD4+ cells were sorted by CD45RO/CCR7/CD25/CD127/CD95/CD27. Material for sequencing was naive CD4+ T cells from blood. This sequence was found in a woman aged 18-29 years in good health.

The CDR3 sequence: CASSEDYQETQYF. CDR3 nucleotides: TGTGCCAGCAGCGAGGACTATCAAGAGACCCAGTACTTC. This rearrangement joins TRBV2 to TRBJ2-5; D is possibly TRBD2 (6 bases). Trimming pared 6 bases from V and 2 bases from J, leaving 10 bases between. The CDR3 spans 13 residues. The germline CDR1 and CDR2 sequences are SNHLY and FYNNEI. The full variable domain, rest sourced from reference TRBV2 and TRBJ2-5, is EPEVTQTPSHQVTQMGQEVILRCVPISNHLYFYWYRQILGQKVEFLVSFYNNEISEKSEIFDDQFSVERPDGSNFTLKIRSTKLEDSAMYFCASSEDYQETQYFGPGTRLLVL.